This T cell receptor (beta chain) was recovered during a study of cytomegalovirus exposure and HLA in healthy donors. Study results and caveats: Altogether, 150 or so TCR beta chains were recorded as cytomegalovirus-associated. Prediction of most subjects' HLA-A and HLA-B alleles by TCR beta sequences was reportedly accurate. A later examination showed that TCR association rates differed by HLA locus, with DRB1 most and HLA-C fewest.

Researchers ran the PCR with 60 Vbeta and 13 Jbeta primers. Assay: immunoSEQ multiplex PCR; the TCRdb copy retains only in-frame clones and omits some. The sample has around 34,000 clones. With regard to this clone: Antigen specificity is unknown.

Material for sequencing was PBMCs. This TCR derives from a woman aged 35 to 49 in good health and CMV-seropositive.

The CDR3 is CASSTCLNDRVGDQPQHF. CDR3 coding DNA: TGTGCCAGCAGCACCTGCCTTAATGACAGGGTAGGAGATCAGCCCCAGCATTTT. The genes are TRBV21-1 and TRBJ1-5; the table's D call TRBD1 went unverified against the DNA. TRBV21-1 is recorded as a pseudogene. CDR3 length: 18 amino acids.